This T cell receptor (beta chain) originates from a study of cytomegalovirus exposure and HLA in healthy donors. In this sample, this clone turned up many times. Vbeta (60) and Jbeta (13) primers were used in the PCR. Profiled with immunoSEQ multiplex PCR; TCRdb holds only in-frame clones, not every one. The sample carries 40,000 or so clones, 55% to 75% recorded once. Per the germline V gene, CDR1 is MNHNS and CDR2 is SASEGT. This CDR3 has 15 amino acids. V was pared by 5 bases and J by 4 bases, with 2 bases of the junction left unmatched. The receptor was derived from a woman in her 30s in good health and CMV-seronegative. The chain couples TRBV6-1 to TRBJ2-3; TRBD2 matches at 14 bases. Specimen: PBMCs. The CDR3 is CASSKTSGGADTQYF. As DNA, the CDR3 is TGTGCCAGCAGTAAGACTAGCGGGGGGGCAGATACGCAGTATTTT.